The 12 T cell receptor beta chains below were found in one sample sequenced in a study of shared clonotypes between healthy human individuals. Data came from immunoSEQ multiplex PCR; TCRdb stores just in-frame clones and leaves some out. The sample comprises over a million clones, around 95% of which are singletons, and roughly 1.2% rests with the top ten. Sample: naive CD4+ T cells sorted from blood. The subset was: CD45RA+ positively selected. These receptors were taken from a young man in good health.

This clone occurred once. CDR3 DNA sequence: TGTGCTAGTGGTTTGGTATTGGGACAGGGGTTCGATGAGCAGTTCTTC. Translation: CASGLVLGQGFDEQFF. V gene TRBV12-5 combines with J gene TRBJ2-1; TRBD1 matches 10 bases. The V gene end was trimmed by 0 bases and the J gene end by 8 bases; junction bases not matched to a gene: 7. The V gene's germline CDR1 is LGHNT and CDR2 FRNRAP. This CDR3 has 16 residues. The full variable domain, with the rest looked up from reference TRBV12-5 and TRBJ2-1, is DARVTQTPRHKVTEMGQEVTMRCQPILGHNTVFWYRQTMMQGLELLAYFRNRAPLDDSGMPKDRFSAEMPDATLATLKIQPSEPRDSAVYFCASGLVLGQGFDEQFFGPGTRLTVL.

The gene calls are TRBV28 and TRBJ1-1, with a tentative D call TRBD1 (6 bases). The CDR3 has 18 residues. Trimming shortened V by 7 bases and J by 1 base, and 25 bases separated the two germline ends. Germline-derived CDR1 and CDR2 are MDHEN and SYDVKM. CDR3 coding DNA: TGTGCCAGCATTCTTTGGGGGGCAGGCAGGGAGGGGAACACTGAAGCTTTCTTT. It translates to CASILWGAGREGNTEAFF.

This clone was seen a handful of times. J is TRBJ2-5 and V is TRBV18, with 7 positions matching TRBD2. This CDR3 is 15 amino acids long. Germline CDR1 and CDR2: KGHSH and LQKENI. With V trimmed by 1 base and J by 4 bases, 6 bases remained unmatched. The CDR3: CASSPRGGAPETQYF. The CDR3, as DNA: TGTGCCAGCTCACCACGGGGAGGGGCACCAGAGACCCAGTACTTC.

The J gene is TRBJ2-7, the V gene TRBV5-6, with D unresolved. This CDR3 is 15 amino acids long. Germline-derived CDR1 and CDR2 are SGHDT and YYEEEE. V was clipped by 4 bases and J by 4 bases, with 18 bases between them. Written as DNA, the CDR3 is TGTGCCAGCAGCCAAAGGGCGTGGGTGGGGTACGAGCAGTACTTC. It is translated as CASSQRAWVGYEQYF.

The rearrangement joins TRBV7-2 to TRBJ2-3, with TRBD1 as a possible D gene (5 bases). CDR1 SGHTA and CDR2 FQGNSA come from the germline V gene. With 6 bases removed from V and 7 bases from J, the gap between germline ends came to 29 bases. The CDR3 extends over 18 amino acids. In DNA form, the CDR3 reads TGTGCCAGCAGTCGACTTGGGGCCGTTAGCCTACCTCCCCATACGCAGTATTTT. Residues: CASSRLGAVSLPPHTQYF.

The genes are TRBV5-6 and TRBJ2-5; TRBD1 matches at 10 bases. Germline V gene lookup returns CDR1 SGHDT and CDR2 YYEEEE. Trimming at V came to 4 bases and at J to 5 bases, leaving 5 bases not matched to a gene. The CDR3 spans 14 residues. This CDR3 is CASSARTGGETQYF. The CDR3 bases are TGTGCCAGCAGCGCCCGGACAGGGGGTGAGACCCAGTACTTC.

The rearrangement joins TRBV19 to TRBJ2-1; 11 bases line up with TRBD2. The germline V gene has CDR1 LNHDA and CDR2 SQIVND (reference sequence). This CDR3 has 17 amino acids. V lost 2 bases, J lost 0 bases, and 3 bases stayed unmatched. The CDR3 region has the DNA TGTGCCAGTAGTATAACTAGCGGGAGTCTCTCCTACAATGAGCAGTTCTTC. Encoded protein: CASSITSGSLSYNEQFF.

The V and J genes are TRBV10-3 and TRBJ2-5, with TRBD1 identical over 7 bases. V shed 2 bases, J shed 4 bases, and the junction held 7 bases outside the gene matches. The germline gives CDR1 ENHRY, CDR2 SYGVKD. CDR3 length equals 15 residues. The CDR3 sequence is CAISEAHRGAETQYF. CDR3 in DNA: TGTGCCATCAGTGAGGCCCACAGGGGTGCAGAGACCCAGTACTTC.

The gene calls are TRBV6-4 and TRBJ2-1; weak D call: TRBD2 (6 bases). V lost 4 bases and J lost 8, with 18 bases in between. CDR3 length equals 15 residues. Germline lookup yields CDR1 MRHNA and CDR2 SNTAGT. The chain's CDR3 is CASSALSIGSDEQFF. The CDR3 DNA sequence: TGTGCCAGCAGTGCCCTTAGCATCGGGAGTGATGAGCAGTTCTTC.

This chain connects TRBV10-2 to TRBJ2-5; 9 bases are a match to TRBD1. V gave up 8 bases and J gave up 4 bases; unmatched junction bases: 8. There are 14 residues in the CDR3. CDR1 and CDR2 (germline): WSHSY, SAAADI. The CDR3 loop reads CASRGQGMTETQYF. Written as DNA, the CDR3 is TGCGCCAGCCGGGGACAGGGAATGACAGAGACCCAGTACTTC.

This rearrangement joins TRBV5-1 to TRBJ1-1, with D possibly TRBD1 on 5 matching bases. This CDR3 has 13 amino acids. Germline loops: CDR1 SGHRS, CDR2 YFSETQ. The germline V and J ends were trimmed by 7 bases and 4 bases, with 14 bases remaining between them. CDR3 sequence reads: CASLRPGTTEAFF. CDR3 nucleotide sequence: TGCGCCAGCCTACGCCCAGGGACCACTGAAGCTTTCTTT.

The genes are TRBV10-3 and TRBJ2-2, with D hard to call. Trimming shortened V by 6 bases and J by 8 bases, and 13 bases separated the two germline ends. Germline loops: CDR1 ENHRY, CDR2 SYGVKD. The CDR3 is 13 residues long. CDR3 amino acids: CAIRETERGELFF. As DNA, the CDR3 is TGTGCCATCAGGGAAACAGAACGTGGGGAGCTGTTTTTT.